These 6 T cell receptor beta chains were sequenced from one sample in a study of human T cells and chemical hapten exposure. Time point described: patch test 1, 2 weeks after DPC sensitization. Treatment noted: therapeutic diphenylcyclopropenone sensitization with weekly scalp DPC. TCRdb re-analysed the RACE reads in MiXCR, keeping a single row per CDR3 protein. The top ten clones hold roughly 1.3% of a sample with roughly 120,000 distinct CDR3 sequences, about an eighth of them seen once. The starting material was whole blood, obtained in connection with sensitization to the hapten diphenylcyclopropenone (DPC). The receptors were sampled from a woman between 45 and 65 years old with alopecia areata. Some clones in this sample may be carry-over from other donors' samples.

This clonotype occurred many times. The chain employs TRBV7-2 and TRBJ2-7; TRBD2 matches at 10 bases. Germline trimming cut 2 bases from V and 4 bases from J; bases unmatched to any gene: 5. CDR1 and CDR2 from the germline V gene are SGHTA and FQGNSA. The CDR3 contains 15 residues. The CDR3 nucleotides are TGTGCCAGCAGCTTAAGTACTAGCGGGATGTACGAGCAGTACTTC. Encoded protein: CASSLSTSGMYEQYF.

Only a few counts were recorded for this clonotype. The V gene is TRBV5-1, the J gene TRBJ1-2; 7 bases map to TRBD1. CDR3 length: 13 residues. The V and J ends lost 4 bases and 5 bases, in that order; junction bases with no gene match: 5. CDR1 and CDR2 (germline): SGHRS, YFSETQ. The CDR3: CASSPDRTYGYTF. CDR3 coding DNA: TGCGCCAGCAGCCCGGACAGGACATATGGCTACACCTTC.

This chain connects TRBV6-1 to TRBJ2-3, with D possibly matching TRBD1 (6 bases). V dropped 4 bases and J dropped 4 bases, with 15 bases sitting between them. Germline V CDR1 and CDR2: MNHNS, SASEGT. The CDR3 spans 15 residues. This chain's CDR3 is CASSVARGTADTQYF. CDR3 in DNA: TGTGCCAGCAGTGTTGCGAGGGGGACGGCAGATACGCAGTATTTT.

The V call is TRBV6-5, the J call TRBJ1-1, with D perhaps TRBD1 (5 bases). This CDR3 spans 14 amino acids. V was clipped by 7 bases and J by 5 bases, with 17 bases between them. CDR1 is MNHEY and CDR2 is SVGAGI in the germline V gene. The CDR3 reads CASTQWDGGTEAFF. The DNA for the CDR3 is TGTGCCAGCACGCAATGGGATGGGGGAACTGAAGCTTTCTTT.

This clonotype was picked up many times. The CDR3 here is CASSEDLLYGYTF. The CDR3 nucleotides are TGCGCCAGCAGTGAAGACCTCCTCTATGGCTACACCTTC. This chain uses TRBV10-1 with TRBJ1-2, with unresolved D. The CDR3 is made up of 13 amino acids. V lost 3 bases to trimming and J lost 4 bases, with 9 bases between them. Germline values: CDR1 WNHNN, CDR2 SYGVQD (reference sequence).

The chain joins TRBV28 to TRBJ2-2; D not resolved. This CDR3 has 10 residues. V was clipped by 5 bases and J by 10 bases, with 5 bases between them. Germline loops: CDR1 MDHEN, CDR2 SYDVKM. DNA for the CDR3: TGTGCCAGCAGTGCCACGGAGCTGTTTTTT. It encodes CASSATELFF. The full variable domain, completed using reference TRBV28 and TRBJ2-2, is DVKVTQSSRYLVKRTGEKVFLECVQDMDHENMFWYRQDPGLGLRLIYFSYDVKMKEKGDIPEGYSVSREKKERFSLILESASTNQTSMYLCASSATELFFGEGSRLTVL.